These 5 T cell receptor beta chains came from one sample sequenced in a study of blood T cell repertoires in COVID-19. The repertoire was sequenced with immunoSEQ multiplex PCR; TCRdb's copy has only in-frame clones and lacks some. The sample includes about 160,000 clones, around 85% of them seen just once. The sequenced material came from peripheral blood. Receptors originate from a woman in her sixties or seventies with acute or convalescent COVID-19.

A few counts support this clone. The chain recombines TRBV3-1 (or the pseudogene TRBV3-2) with TRBJ1-1; D is unclear. Trimming took 0 bases from V and 1 from J, leaving 21 bases between them. CDR1 and CDR2 (germline): LGHDT, YNNKEL (reference sequence). The CDR3 totals 19 residues. The CDR3 DNA sequence: TGTGCCAGCAGCCAAGATTTCTTTTCTGGGAGTACGTGGAACACTGAAGCTTTCTTT. Residues: CASSQDFFSGSTWNTEAFF.

CDR3 sequence: CASLEVPYGYTF. CDR3 DNA: TGTGCCAGCTTGGAGGTCCCCTATGGCTACACCTTC. The rearrangement uses TRBV6-5 and TRBJ1-2; D gene uncertain. With 8 bases removed from V and 4 bases from J, the gap between germline ends came to 11 bases. The germline CDR1 and CDR2 sequences are MNHEY and SVGAGI. The CDR3 is 12 amino acids.

The chain combines TRBV6-2 or TRBV6-3 with TRBJ2-7; D ambiguous. This CDR3 is built from 12 residues. In germline, CDR1 is MNHEY, CDR2 SVGEGT. V dropped 6 bases and J dropped 2 bases, with 8 bases sitting between them. The CDR3 nucleotides read TGTGCCAGCAGCTATCCCCCCTACGAGCAGTACTTC. Its protein is CASSYPPYEQYF.

This clone showed up many times. The chain uses TRBV5-5 and TRBJ1-5; 9 bases map to TRBD1. Germline-derived CDR1 and CDR2 are SGHKS and YYEKEE (reference sequence). The CDR3 has 15 residues. V was pared by 6 bases and J by 3 bases, with 7 bases of the junction left unmatched. In DNA form, the CDR3 reads TGTGCCAGCACCCTCGACAGGGGGTACAATCAGCCCCAGCATTTT. Its translation: CASTLDRGYNQPQHF.

V is TRBV5-4 and J is TRBJ2-7; 7 bases fit TRBD1. With V trimmed by 2 bases and J by 1 base, 3 bases remained unmatched. Per the germline V gene, CDR1 is SGHNT and CDR2 is YYREEE (reference sequence). The CDR3 length is 14 residues. CDR3 sequence reads: CASSFATGSYEQYF. The CDR3 DNA follows: TGTGCCAGCAGCTTCGCGACAGGGTCCTACGAGCAGTACTTC.